The clone carrying this T cell receptor (beta chain) was picked up a small number of times. The data derive from a study of blood T cells in healthy people across ages. Study overall: Template switching retrieved approximately one barcoded beta molecule for each two T cells.

Through a sample-barcoded 5' primer and a J-beta primer mix, a second PCR was run for roughly 6 to 12 cycles. TCRdb re-derived calls from the 5' RACE reads in MiXCR, one entry per CDR3 protein. The sample contains 700,000 to 1,000,000 distinct CDR3 sequences, under 45% of which appear only once. The CDR3 totals 14 residues. The V gene's germline CDR1 is WNHNN and CDR2 SYGVQD (reference sequence). V was trimmed by 3 bases and J by 1 base, leaving 8 bases between them. This receptor was identified in a man between 60 and 75 years old in good health. Source material: blood. This chain uses TRBV10-1 with TRBJ2-3; TRBD2 is a possible D gene (5 bases). CDR3 in amino acids: CASSDLGGTDTQYF. Written as DNA, the CDR3 is TGCGCCAGCAGTGACCTGGGAGGCACAGATACGCAGTATTTT.